This TCR beta chain was sequenced during a study of T cells in Graves' hyperthyroidism and ophthalmopathy. This clonotype has ten or more counts. The antigen is not known. This CDR3 is 14 amino acids long. V lost 5 bases to trimming and J lost 2 bases, with 10 bases between them. CDR1 is SGHAT and CDR2 is FQNNGV in the germline V gene. Newly diagnosed hyperthyroidism, duration under 2 months, in patients aged 18 to 65. The study left out patients who had uncontrolled infection, other autoimmune disease, pregnancy or lactation. On the basis of clinical symptoms, serum thyroxine and TRAb, thyroid ultrasound and orbital computed tomography, diagnoses were made. Using RNA transcripts as the source, TCR beta CDR3 regions were amplified. TCR CDR3 regions were first amplified by RT-PCR with HTBI primers. MiXCR, run by TCRdb on the multiplex PCR reads, gives a single entry per CDR3 protein. The sample consists of 300,000 to 350,000 distinct CDR3 sequences, roughly 21% of them appearing once.

Study-wide findings and caveats: Most thyroid clonotypes expanded above 0.001 appeared in blood too.

Sequences were obtained from blood. This receptor was identified in a woman between 45 and 65 years old with Graves' hyperthyroidism. The chain employs TRBV11-2 and TRBJ1-3; D possibly corresponds to TRBD1 (6 bases). CDR3 DNA: TGTGCCAGCAGCACAACAGGGACTGGAAACACCATATATTTT. It is translated as CASSTTGTGNTIYF.